The 15 T cell receptor beta chains below all came from one sample that was sequenced in a study of OX40 agonist ivuxolimab in advanced cancers. Method: immunoSEQ multiplex PCR; TCRdb's copy keeps in-frame clones and lacks some. The data show approximately 130,000 clones, approximately 90% seen once. The sample in question was CD4+ or CD8+ T cells sorted from blood, obtained in a trial of the OX40 agonist ivuxolimab. The receptors originated from an adult with an advanced solid tumor such as melanoma, head and neck, liver or kidney cancer.

The chain couples TRBV25-1 to TRBJ2-5; 7 positions agree with TRBD1. Germline V gene lookup returns CDR1 MGHDK and CDR2 SYGVNS. The CDR3 loop spans 16 amino acids. Trimming removed 5 bases from V and 0 bases from J; junction bases left unmatched: 9. The chain's CDR3 is CASSPRDSLYQETQYF. DNA for the CDR3: TGTGCCAGCAGTCCCCGGGACAGCCTTTACCAAGAGACCCAGTACTTC.

The CDR3 sequence: CASSVPGLAADNEQFF. CDR3 nucleotide sequence: TGTGCCAGTAGTGTCCCGGGACTAGCGGCCGACAATGAGCAGTTCTTC. The chain combines TRBV19 with TRBJ2-1, with 11 bases matching TRBD2. V was clipped by 5 bases and J by 5 bases; unmatched bases: 8. CDR3 length: 16 amino acids. Germline CDR1 is LNHDA and CDR2 is SQIVND (reference sequence).

This sequence joins TRBV7-3 and TRBJ1-5, with TRBD1 matching 7 bases. The ends lost 5 bases at V and 3 bases at J; junction bases unmatched: 10. Per the germline V gene, CDR1 is SGHTA and CDR2 is FQGTGA. The CDR3 length is 16 residues. In DNA form, the CDR3 reads TGTGCCAGCAGCCCCGGAGGGACAGCCCACAATCAGCCCCAGCATTTT. Amino acid sequence: CASSPGGTAHNQPQHF.

The V gene is TRBV28, the J gene TRBJ1-2; D gene unclear. Germline loops: CDR1 MDHEN, CDR2 SYDVKM. V lost 6 bases and J lost 3, with 8 bases in between. This CDR3 spans 12 amino acids. The CDR3 DNA reads TGTGCCAGCAGCCCAACATACTATGGCTACACCTTC. Protein sequence: CASSPTYYGYTF.

The chain combines TRBV19 with TRBJ2-1, with D tentatively TRBD2 (6 bases). V gave up 3 bases and J gave up 6 bases, with 9 bases separating them. Germline V gene data show CDR1 as LNHDA and CDR2 as SQIVND (reference sequence). The CDR3 runs to 13 residues. The CDR3 DNA sequence: TGTGCCAGTAGTATTAGCGGTGGCAATGAGCAGTTCTTC. Encoded protein: CASSISGGNEQFF.

The genes are TRBV2 and TRBJ2-7, with a possible D match to TRBD2 (6 bases). CDR1 is SNHLY, CDR2 FYNNEI, per germline. V was cut by 2 bases and J by 0 bases, with 11 bases left in between. The CDR3 loop spans 15 amino acids. This CDR3 is CASSELPGDSYEQYF. Here the CDR3 DNA reads TGTGCCAGCAGTGAACTGCCGGGAGACTCCTACGAGCAGTACTTC.

The V call is TRBV28, the J call TRBJ2-2; 10 bases match TRBD2. Germline trimming cut 5 bases from V and 4 bases from J; bases unmatched to any gene: 4. There are 15 residues in the CDR3. Germline V gives CDR1 MDHEN, CDR2 SYDVKM. The CDR3 here is CASSNSGRITGELFF. In DNA, the CDR3 is TGTGCCAGCAGTAATAGCGGGAGGATCACCGGGGAGCTGTTTTTT.

The CDR3 is CASSARASRLGYEQYF. The CDR3 nucleotides are TGTGCCAGCAGTGCTCGGGCTAGCCGATTGGGGTACGAGCAGTACTTC. The genes are TRBV2 and TRBJ2-7, with D perhaps TRBD2 (5 bases). V was shortened by 4 bases and J by 4 bases, with 20 bases between the two germline ends. Germline values: CDR1 SNHLY, CDR2 FYNNEI. This CDR3 region has 16 residues.

The V gene is TRBV2, the J gene TRBJ1-1, with D perhaps matching TRBD1 (6 bases). This CDR3 spans 12 amino acids. With 8 bases removed from V and 4 bases from J, the gap between germline ends came to 11 bases. Germline CDR1 reads SNHLY; CDR2 reads FYNNEI. The CDR3 region has the DNA TGTGCCAGCCTACGAGGGGGCACTGAAGCTTTCTTT. This translates into CASLRGGTEAFF. Looking up the rest from reference TRBV2 and TRBJ1-1 gives the full variable domain: EPEVTQTPSHQVTQMGQEVILRCVPISNHLYFYWYRQILGQKVEFLVSFYNNEISEKSEIFDDQFSVERPDGSNFTLKIRSTKLEDSAMYFCASLRGGTEAFFGQGTRLTVV.

This rearrangement joins TRBV7-9 to TRBJ1-2, with D tentatively TRBD1 (5 bases). CDR1 is SEHNR, CDR2 FQNEAQ, per germline (reference sequence). Trimming pared 3 bases from V and 8 bases from J, leaving 13 bases between. The CDR3 is 13 residues long. CDR3 residues: CASSFSGNEGYTF. In DNA, the CDR3 is TGTGCCAGCAGCTTCTCAGGGAACGAAGGCTACACCTTC. Drawing the rest from reference TRBV7-9 and TRBJ1-2, the complete variable domain is DTGVSQNPRHKITKRGQNVTFRCDPISEHNRLYWYRQTLGQGPEFLTYFQNEAQLEKSRLLSDRFSAERPKGSFSTLEIQRTEQGDSAMYLCASSFSGNEGYTFGSGTRLTVV.

The chain employs TRBV14 and TRBJ2-5; 7 bases align to TRBD1. Germline CDR1 reads SGHDN; CDR2 reads FVKESK. The J segment lost 5 bases and the V segment lost 4 bases, leaving 10 bases of the junction unmatched. CDR3 length: 15 amino acids. The CDR3 loop is CASSRRQGHRETQYF. Here the CDR3 DNA reads TGTGCCAGCAGCCGTCGACAGGGCCATCGGGAGACCCAGTACTTC.

J is TRBJ1-1 and V is TRBV27; unclear D gene. CDR1 MNHEY and CDR2 SMNVEV come from the germline V gene (reference sequence). The V gene lost 6 bases and the J gene lost 1 base, with 12 bases spanning the gap. There are 14 residues in the CDR3. The CDR3 spells CASRGWQENTEAFF. The CDR3 nucleotides read TGTGCCAGCAGGGGTTGGCAGGAGAACACTGAAGCTTTCTTT.

The count of this clone is one. V gene TRBV21-1 combines with J gene TRBJ2-3; TRBD1, as called in the table, went unchecked against the DNA. TRBV21-1 is a pseudogene locus. The CDR3 is made up of 16 amino acids. The CDR3 nucleotides are TGTGCCAGCCGACAGTTCAGCCCCGACAGCACAGATACGCAGTATTTT. As protein: CASRQFSPDSTDTQYF.

The chain combines TRBV27 with TRBJ2-1, with TRBD2 matching 9 bases. In germline, CDR1 is MNHEY, CDR2 SMNVEV (reference sequence). The CDR3 is 15 residues long. J gave up 8 bases and V 3 bases, and 8 bases lay outside the gene matches. The CDR3 protein is CASSFGLARVDEQFF. The CDR3 DNA is TGTGCCAGCAGTTTCGGACTAGCGAGGGTCGATGAGCAGTTCTTC.

This chain joins TRBV18 and TRBJ2-5, with D possibly being TRBD1 or TRBD2 (6 bases each). V lost 6 bases and J lost 5, with 16 bases in between. CDR1 is KGHSH and CDR2 is LQKENI in the germline V gene. This CDR3 is 14 amino acids long. The CDR3 spells CASSRREGGETQYF. CDR3 nucleotide sequence: TGTGCCAGCTCCCGCCGCGAGGGGGGCGAGACCCAGTACTTC.